This T cell receptor beta chain stems from a study of T cell responses to AZD1222 COVID-19 vaccine. Notes on the study in general: Only six individuals given AZD1222 were seropositive at baseline.

This clone was detected once. Its antigen is unknown. The CDR3 length is 17 residues. Per germline, CDR1 KGHSH and CDR2 LQKENI. The V end lost 2 bases, the J end lost 8 bases, and 22 bases lay between the germline ends. Sequenced by immunoSEQ multiplex PCR; TCRdb stores in-frame clones only, minus some. The sample holds over 110,000 clones, 85% to 95% seen once. This clonotype was obtained from an adult in good health. The chain has TRBV18 and TRBJ2-1; the D gene could be TRBD1 or TRBD2 (5 bases each). The source was peripheral blood, collected on day 0 of AZD1222 vaccination. Here the CDR3 reads CASSPNRDPNFRDEQFF. Here the CDR3 DNA reads TGTGCCAGCTCACCAAACCGGGACCCCAATTTTAGAGATGAGCAGTTCTTC.